This T cell receptor (beta chain) is from a study of long-term antiretroviral therapy in people with HIV (dated by TCRdb to 2021 to 2024). In terms of the full investigation: Collection of the earliest samples took place about a decade ahead of the 2015 WHO recommendation for immediate ART, at a time when ART was typically delayed until CD4 counts fell. Among the approximately 30 participants with HIV, fewer than twelve were female. Whether ART initiation and durable HIV suppression were associated with changes in peripheral blood TRB repertoire composition and diversity was tested in a retrospective serial study. A total of fewer than 200 cryopreserved PBMC samples were contributed to the cohort by 30 adults with confirmed HIV infection, with samples collected serially over a mean of around 6 years (range 1-12). No cross-contamination during QIAcube processing was seen in test extractions of a monoclonal T-cell line run alongside 30 to 35 polyclonal samples. Summary of the overall study and its limitations: Starting ART was linked to a significant rise in TRB diversity, yet even after long-term ART the diversity remained significantly lower than in transplant donor controls. At every time point, the repertoire was dominated by expanded TRB clones first identified before ART initiation, although this dominance fluctuated and, in many PLHIV, declined after ART. Narrower CDR3 length ranges were observed in HIV repertoires than in controls, and an antigen-experienced repertoire with only a slight naive shift after ART was suggested by the network structure. The samples span the years 2004 to 2017, and the ART regimens used may be less effective than current regimens. Inferences about post-ART repertoire changes are limited because no data were available on ART adherence, viral resistance or therapy changes. Because cell numbers in pre-ART samples were limited, unsorted PBMC were profiled instead of sorted CD4+ and CD8+ T cells. Since PBMC availability was limited, sequencing covered only the TCR beta chain, with no alpha chain pairing.

The immunoSEQ hsTCRB v3.0 assay was used at survey level resolution to sequence the TRB variable region. A depth of roughly 35,000-55,000 T-cell genomes per sample was targeted for TRB sequencing. TRB libraries were pooled and sequenced on an Illumina MiSeq using a v3 150-cycle kit. Per the authors' processing: Repertoire analysis was performed in R inside a reproducible Nextflow workflow that covered QC, data transformation and analysis. LymphoSeq2, an R package for exploring AIRR-Seq data, was used to implement the custom analyses. A handful of samples that produced fewer than 5000 total TRB sequences were removed, so 150 to 200 HIV repertoires were analyzed. Among the approximately 200 retained HIV repertoires, about 59 were collected before ART initiation and 120 to 140 were collected after ART initiation. Repertoires were downsampled to 5000 TRB nucleotide sequences, and summary statistics were averaged over 100 downsampling iterations. Only TRB sequences with CDR3 regions of at least seven amino acids were retained for analysis. Diversity was measured with a Shannon entropy-derived clonality score and the Gini coefficient. In the repertoire networks, any two of the top 5000 CDR3 amino acid sequences were linked whenever the two sequences differed by an edit distance of one. For TRB CDR3 amino acid sequences, antigen specificity groups and MHC restriction were predicted with GLIPH2. To flag known associations with CMV, EBV, HIV or tissue antigens, CDR3 amino acid sequences were compared against VDJdb and McPAS-TCR. Pre-ART, post-ART and control groups were compared with Wilcoxon signed-rank tests and Holm-Bonferroni correction. Held by TCRdb, this immuneACCESS table contains in-frame sequences only and omits some clones. Under half of the omission traces to an unresolved V gene where checked; the cause of the rest is unknown. V and J calls and clone size follow that table, whereas D and trimming were derived from the DNA. In all, the sample holds about 24,000 clones, and roughly 89% of those were seen once. Of the sample, roughly 9.4% is held by the ten largest clones.

To be included, a participant needed at least one PBMC sample from before ART initiation plus at least two post-ART samples. All participants with HIV were treated in the United States of America. Before DNA extraction, cryopreserved samples of roughly 0.9-11 million PBMC were thawed and washed. At the time of the earliest PBMC sample for each participant with HIV, ages ranged from about 23 to 60 years. PBMC samples were contributed by each participant from 1-4 timepoints before ART initiation and 2-8 timepoints after ART initiation, with a median of 7 samples. Serial HIV viral load, CD4+ T-cell count, ART history and demographic data were obtained for every participant. Using a Qiagen kit on a QIAcube, genomic DNA was extracted from unsorted PBMC, with samples processed in batches of 12. Concerning this clone: What antigen it recognizes has not been identified. Base qualities are not at hand, and no much larger clone is one base apart.

The CDR1 and CDR2 encoded by the germline V gene (reference sequence) are LNHDA and SQIVND. From the cysteine through the phenylalanine, the CDR3 covers 15 amino acids. The entry retains the CDR3 DNA only, 45 bases that are in frame from base 1. V is pared back by 5 bases and J by 3 bases, with 14 bases lying between the germline termini. This chain joins TRBV19 to TRBJ2-1; 5 matching bases give a weak D call of TRBD2. This receptor was obtained from a middle-aged man with HIV. Here the sequenced sample was unsorted PBMCs, taken 1.8 years before starting antiretroviral therapy. The nucleotides read TGTGCCAGTAGTGTTACTGAGGGCAACTACAATGAGCAGTTCTTC. Translated, it gives CASSVTEGNYNEQFF.